The 14 T cell receptor beta chains reported below all come from one sample, sequenced in a study of beta chain features in type 1 diabetes. Sequencing targeted expressed TCRB transcripts, as all isolated RNA had been reverse transcribed. Some clones are missing from TCRdb's copy, which holds only in-frame ones; the method was immunoSEQ multiplex PCR. The sample has under 950,000 clones, roughly 16% seen once. Sample: naive CD4+ T cells from blood. The receptors were sampled from a young woman in good health.

The chain joins TRBV18 to TRBJ1-1; unclear D gene. The CDR3 runs 14 residues. V lost 4 bases, J lost 5 bases, and 14 bases lay in between. Germline V CDR1 and CDR2: KGHSH, LQKENI. CDR3 sequence: CASSLMPPPTEAFF. In DNA, the CDR3 is TGTGCCAGCTCACTAATGCCACCGCCGACTGAAGCTTTCTTT.

V gene TRBV7-2 combines with J gene TRBJ2-7, with D perhaps matching TRBD1 (6 bases). Trimming pared 6 bases from V and 3 bases from J, leaving 15 bases between. The CDR3 sequence is 14 residues long. Germline loops: CDR1 SGHTA, CDR2 FQGNSA. The CDR3 is CASRGHTQNYEQYF. The CDR3 DNA follows: TGTGCCAGCAGGGGACACACCCAGAACTACGAGCAGTACTTC.

The J gene is TRBJ2-1, the V gene TRBV5-8, with 7 bases aligning to TRBD2. V was clipped by 5 bases and J by 4 bases; unmatched bases: 9. This CDR3 has 15 amino acids. Germline assignment: CDR1 SGHTS and CDR2 YDEGEE. Here the CDR3 DNA reads TGTGCCAGCAGTTCAAGGGAGGGTAGGTACAATGAGCAGTTCTTC. This gives the protein CASSSREGRYNEQFF. The complete variable domain, with remaining parts taken from reference TRBV5-8 and TRBJ2-1, reads EAGVTQSPTHLIKTRGQQATLRCSPISGHTSVYWYQQALGLGLQFLLWYDEGEERNRGNFPPRFSGRQFPNYSSELNVNALELEDSALYLCASSSREGRYNEQFFGPGTRLTVL.

This clone was seen a few times. Other DNA sequences in this specimen translate into the identical CDR3. This chain links TRBV27 with TRBJ1-1; D remains ambiguous. The V end lost 3 bases, the J end lost 1 base, and 6 bases lay between the germline ends. Germline lookup yields CDR1 MNHEY and CDR2 SMNVEV (reference sequence). CDR3 size: 13 residues. The CDR3 DNA reads as TGTGCCAGCAGTTTGGTCGGGAACACTGAAGCTTTCTTT. This sequence encodes CASSLVGNTEAFF.

V gene TRBV15 combines with J gene TRBJ1-5; D may be TRBD1 (5 bases). Trimming took 2 bases from V and 2 from J, leaving 10 bases between them. CDR1 and CDR2 from the germline V gene are LNHNV and YYDKDF (reference sequence). The CDR3 totals 15 residues. CDR3 nucleotides: TGTGCCACCAGCAGAAACGACAGACGCAATCAGCCCCAGCATTTT. Protein product: CATSRNDRRNQPQHF.

Only a few counts were recorded for this clone. The CDR3 DNA is TGTGCCACCAGAGGACCCTTAACGGACGAGCAGTACTTC. Translated: CATRGPLTDEQYF. The rearrangement links TRBV15 to TRBJ2-7; D is uncertain. Trimming took 6 bases from V and 5 from J, leaving 14 bases between them. The CDR3 extends over 13 amino acids. Germline V lookup: CDR1 LNHNV, CDR2 YYDKDF (reference sequence).

This clone was seen a handful of times. In DNA, the CDR3 is TGTGCCAGCAGCTTAGCCCGCGGGGACGAGCAGTACTTC. Translating gives CASSLARGDEQYF. The chain is built from TRBV7-2 and TRBJ2-7, with TRBD2 as a possible D gene (6 bases). In germline, CDR1 is SGHTA, CDR2 FQGNSA. The CDR3 is made up of 13 amino acids. V was pared by 0 bases and J by 5 bases, with 8 bases between.

The sample holds a few counts of this clone. This chain connects TRBV27 to TRBJ2-6; D gene ambiguous. This CDR3 contains 16 residues. Germline V gene sequence: CDR1 MNHEY, CDR2 SMNVEV (reference sequence). The germline V and J ends were trimmed by 4 bases and 1 base, with 11 bases remaining between them. CDR3 residues: CASSSPHRSGANVLTF. CDR3 bases: TGTGCCAGCAGTTCCCCCCACAGATCTGGGGCCAACGTCCTGACTTTC.

This clone was counted many times. This chain uses TRBV4-3 with TRBJ2-4; D gene unclear. The CDR3 sequence is 12 residues long. The V end lost 11 bases, the J end lost 1 base, and 9 bases lay between the germline ends. Germline CDR1 reads LGHNA; CDR2 reads YSLEER. The CDR3 bases are TGCGCCGGCGTCGTGGCCAAAAACATTCAGTACTTC. It specifies CAGVVAKNIQYF.

The CDR3 nucleotides read TGCGCCAGCAGCCCGAGCTCCTACGAGCAGTACTTC. Amino acids: CASSPSSYEQYF. This chain joins TRBV5-1 and TRBJ2-7, with D uncertain. Germline V gene data show CDR1 as SGHRS and CDR2 as YFSETQ. The CDR3 covers 12 residues. V lost 4 bases to trimming and J lost 0 bases, with 5 bases between them.

The chain has TRBV4-1 and TRBJ2-1; D is uncertain. The germline V and J ends were trimmed by 0 bases and 0 bases, with 15 bases remaining between them. This CDR3 has 18 amino acids. In germline, CDR1 is MGHRA, CDR2 YSYEKL. For the CDR3, the DNA is TGCGCCAGCAGCCAAGAACTACCCAATTGGAGCTCCTACAATGAGCAGTTCTTC. Translation gives CASSQELPNWSSYNEQFF.

This rearrangement joins TRBV19 to TRBJ2-1; maybe TRBD2 (5 bases). The CDR3 runs to 15 residues. Germline values: CDR1 LNHDA, CDR2 SQIVND (reference sequence). Trimming left V 7 bases short and J 7 bases short, with 20 bases between. CDR3 coding DNA: TGTGCCAGTAACCACGGCAGATCTAGGACTAATGAGCAGTTCTTC. Translated, it gives CASNHGRSRTNEQFF.

CDR3 nucleotides: TGTGCCAGCAGCCCTTGGACACCGACCAGCTCCTACAATGAGCAGTTCTTC. Amino acid sequence: CASSPWTPTSSYNEQFF. This chain links TRBV7-9 with TRBJ2-1; tentatively, D is TRBD1 (5 bases). The V gene's germline CDR1 is SEHNR and CDR2 FQNEAQ (reference sequence). This CDR3 region has 17 residues. Trimming pared 5 bases from V and 0 bases from J, leaving 17 bases between.

In this sample, this clone turned up a few times. The gene calls are TRBV15 and TRBJ2-1, with D perhaps matching TRBD1 or TRBD2 (5 bases each). This CDR3 spans 14 amino acids. CDR1 and CDR2 from the germline V gene are LNHNV and YYDKDF (reference sequence). The V and J ends lost 1 base and 9 bases respectively, with 13 bases between them. The CDR3 DNA sequence: TGTGCCACCAGCAGAGGTCTTTCCGGGACTGAGCAGTTCTTC. It yields the protein CATSRGLSGTEQFF. The full variable domain, completed using reference TRBV15 and TRBJ2-1, is DAMVIQNPRYQVTQFGKPVTLSCSQTLNHNVMYWYQQKSSQAPKLLFHYYDKDFNNEADTPDNFQSRRPNTSFCFLDIRSPGLGDTAMYLCATSRGLSGTEQFFGPGTRLTVL.